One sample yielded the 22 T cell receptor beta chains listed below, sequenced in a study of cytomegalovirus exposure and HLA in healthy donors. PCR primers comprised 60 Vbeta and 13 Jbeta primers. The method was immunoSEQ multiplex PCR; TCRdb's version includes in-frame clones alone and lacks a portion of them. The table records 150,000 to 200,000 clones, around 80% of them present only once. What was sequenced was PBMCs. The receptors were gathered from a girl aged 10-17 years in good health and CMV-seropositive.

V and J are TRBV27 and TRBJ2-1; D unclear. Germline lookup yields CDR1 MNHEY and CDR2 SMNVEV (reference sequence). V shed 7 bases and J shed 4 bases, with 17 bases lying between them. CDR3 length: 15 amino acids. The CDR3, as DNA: TGTGCCAGCACCACCGCCCCTGTCGGTTACAATGAGCAGTTCTTC. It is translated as CASTTAPVGYNEQFF.

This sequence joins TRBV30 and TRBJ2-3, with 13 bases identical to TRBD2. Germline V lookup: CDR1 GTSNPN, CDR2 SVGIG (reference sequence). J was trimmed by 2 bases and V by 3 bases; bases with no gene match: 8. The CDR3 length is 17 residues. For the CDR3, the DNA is TGTGCCTGGAGGGGACTAGCGGGGACGCCATTCACAGATACGCAGTATTTT. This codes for CAWRGLAGTPFTDTQYF.

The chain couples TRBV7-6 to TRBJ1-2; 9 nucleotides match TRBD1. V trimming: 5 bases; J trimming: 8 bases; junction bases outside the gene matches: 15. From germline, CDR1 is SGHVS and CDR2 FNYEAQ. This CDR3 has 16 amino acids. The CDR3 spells CASSPSPGTGFGGYTF. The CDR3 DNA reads TGTGCCAGCAGCCCTTCCCCTGGGACAGGGTTTGGGGGCTACACCTTC. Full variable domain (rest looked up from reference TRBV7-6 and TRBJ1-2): GAGVSQSPRYKVTKRGQDVALRCDPISGHVSLYWYRQALGQGPEFLTYFNYEAQQDKSGLPNDRFSAERPEGSISTLTIQRTEQRDSAMYRCASSPSPGTGFGGYTFGSGTRLTVV.

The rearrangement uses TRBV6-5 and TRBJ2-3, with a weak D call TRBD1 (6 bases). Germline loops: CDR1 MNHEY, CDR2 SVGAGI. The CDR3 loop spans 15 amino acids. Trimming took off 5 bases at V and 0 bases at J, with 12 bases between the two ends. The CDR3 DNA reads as TGTGCCAGCAGTCTGACAGGTCCTAGCACAGATACGCAGTATTTT. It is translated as CASSLTGPSTDTQYF.

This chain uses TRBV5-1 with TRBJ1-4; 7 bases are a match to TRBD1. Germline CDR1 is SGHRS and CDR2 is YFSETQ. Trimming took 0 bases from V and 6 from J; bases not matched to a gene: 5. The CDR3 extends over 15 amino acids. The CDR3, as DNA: TGCGCCAGCAGCTTGGTTGACAGGGCCTATGAAAAACTGTTTTTT. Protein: CASSLVDRAYEKLFF.

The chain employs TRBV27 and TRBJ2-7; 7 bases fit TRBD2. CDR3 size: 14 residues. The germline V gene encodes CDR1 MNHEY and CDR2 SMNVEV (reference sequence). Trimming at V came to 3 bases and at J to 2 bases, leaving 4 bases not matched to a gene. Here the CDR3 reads CASSLGGGTYEQYF. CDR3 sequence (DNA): TGTGCCAGCAGTTTGGGCGGGGGAACCTACGAGCAGTACTTC.

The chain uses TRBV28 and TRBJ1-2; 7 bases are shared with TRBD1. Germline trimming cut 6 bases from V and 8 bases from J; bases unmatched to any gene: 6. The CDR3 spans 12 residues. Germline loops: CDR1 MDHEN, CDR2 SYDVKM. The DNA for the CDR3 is TGTGCCAGCAGGAGACAGGGTATGGGCTACACCTTC. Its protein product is CASRRQGMGYTF.

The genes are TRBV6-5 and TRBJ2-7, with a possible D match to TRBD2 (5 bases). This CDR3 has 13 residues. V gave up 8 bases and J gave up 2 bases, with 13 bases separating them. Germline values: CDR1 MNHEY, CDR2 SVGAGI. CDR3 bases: TGTGCCAGCGGCGGGTTCGGGACCTACGAGCAGTACTTC. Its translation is CASGGFGTYEQYF.

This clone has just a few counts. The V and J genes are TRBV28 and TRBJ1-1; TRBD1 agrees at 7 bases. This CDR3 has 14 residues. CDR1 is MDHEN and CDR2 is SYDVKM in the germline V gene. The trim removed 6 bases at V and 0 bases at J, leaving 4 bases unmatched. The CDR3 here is CASRPGQMNTEAFF. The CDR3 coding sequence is TGTGCCAGCAGGCCGGGACAGATGAACACTGAAGCTTTCTTT.

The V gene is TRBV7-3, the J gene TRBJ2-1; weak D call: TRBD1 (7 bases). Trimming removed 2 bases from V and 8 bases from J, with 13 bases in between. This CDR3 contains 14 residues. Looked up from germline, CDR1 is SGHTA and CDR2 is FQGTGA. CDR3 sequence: CASSLWARGDEQFF. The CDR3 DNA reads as TGTGCCAGCAGCTTATGGGCCAGGGGGGATGAGCAGTTCTTC.

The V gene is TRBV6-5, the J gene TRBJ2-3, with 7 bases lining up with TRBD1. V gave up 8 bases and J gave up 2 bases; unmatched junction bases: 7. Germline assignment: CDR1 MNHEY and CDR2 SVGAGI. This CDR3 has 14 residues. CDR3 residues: CASRRQGYTDTQYF. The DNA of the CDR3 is TGTGCCAGCCGCAGACAGGGATACACAGATACGCAGTATTTT.

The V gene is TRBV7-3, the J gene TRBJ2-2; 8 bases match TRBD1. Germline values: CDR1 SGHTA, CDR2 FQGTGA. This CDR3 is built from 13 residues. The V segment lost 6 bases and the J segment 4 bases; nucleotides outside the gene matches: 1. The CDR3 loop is CASRDRGTGELFF. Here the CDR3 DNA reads TGTGCCAGCAGAGACAGGGGCACCGGGGAGCTGTTTTTT. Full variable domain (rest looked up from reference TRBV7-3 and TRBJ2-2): GAGVSQTPSNKVTEKGKYVELRCDPISGHTALYWYRQSLGQGPEFLIYFQGTGAADDSGLPNDRFFAVRPEGSVSTLKIQRTERGDSAVYLCASRDRGTGELFFGEGSRLTVL.

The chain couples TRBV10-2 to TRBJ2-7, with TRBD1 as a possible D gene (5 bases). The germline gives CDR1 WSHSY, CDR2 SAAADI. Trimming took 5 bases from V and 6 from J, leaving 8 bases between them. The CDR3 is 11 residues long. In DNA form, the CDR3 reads TGCGCCAGCAGTCAGGGTAGCGAGCAGTACTTC. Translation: CASSQGSEQYF.

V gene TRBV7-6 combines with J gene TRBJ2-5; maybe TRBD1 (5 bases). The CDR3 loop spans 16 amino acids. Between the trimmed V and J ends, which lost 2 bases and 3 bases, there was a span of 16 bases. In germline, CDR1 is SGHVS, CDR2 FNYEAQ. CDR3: CASSLRAGNTKETQYF. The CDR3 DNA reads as TGTGCCAGCAGCTTAAGGGCAGGGAATACGAAAGAGACCCAGTACTTC.

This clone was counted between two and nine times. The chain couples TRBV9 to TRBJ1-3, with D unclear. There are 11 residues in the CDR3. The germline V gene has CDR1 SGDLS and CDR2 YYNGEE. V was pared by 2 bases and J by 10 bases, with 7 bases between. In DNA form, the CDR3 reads TGTGCCAGCAGCGTGGGCTGGACCATATATTTT. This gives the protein CASSVGWTIYF.

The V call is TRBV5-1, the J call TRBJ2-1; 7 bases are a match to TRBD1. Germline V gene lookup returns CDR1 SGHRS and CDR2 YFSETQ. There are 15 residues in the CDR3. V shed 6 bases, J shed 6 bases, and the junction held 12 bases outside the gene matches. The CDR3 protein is CASKEGTQGPNEQFF. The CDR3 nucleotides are TGCGCCAGCAAAGAGGGAACACAGGGGCCCAATGAGCAGTTCTTC.

The CDR3 DNA reads TGCAGCGTTGATGGGGGGATCGGCGTCACTGAAGCTTTCTTT. This sequence encodes CSVDGGIGVTEAFF. V usage is TRBV29-1 and J usage is TRBJ1-1; the D gene is possibly TRBD1 (5 bases). Germline values: CDR1 SQVTM, CDR2 ANQGSEA. Trimming took off 3 bases at V and 4 bases at J, with 15 bases between the two ends. The CDR3 loop spans 14 amino acids.

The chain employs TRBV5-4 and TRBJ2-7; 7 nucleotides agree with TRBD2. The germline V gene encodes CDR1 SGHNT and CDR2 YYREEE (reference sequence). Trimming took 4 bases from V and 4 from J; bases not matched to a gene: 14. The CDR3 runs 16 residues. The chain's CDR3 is CASSPRGGASLYEQYF. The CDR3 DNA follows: TGTGCCAGCAGCCCTCGGGGAGGGGCCAGCTTATACGAGCAGTACTTC.

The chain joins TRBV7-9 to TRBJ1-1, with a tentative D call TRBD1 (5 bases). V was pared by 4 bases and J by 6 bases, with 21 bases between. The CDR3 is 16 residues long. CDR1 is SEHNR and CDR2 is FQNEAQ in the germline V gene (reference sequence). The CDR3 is CASSSPRRRGGPEAFF. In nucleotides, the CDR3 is TGTGCCAGCAGCTCCCCCCGGCGGAGGGGAGGCCCTGAAGCTTTCTTT.

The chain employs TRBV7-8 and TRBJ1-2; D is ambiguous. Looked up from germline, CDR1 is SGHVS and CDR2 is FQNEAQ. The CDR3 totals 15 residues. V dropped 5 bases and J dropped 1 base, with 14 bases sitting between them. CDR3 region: CASSPSGAGNYGYTF. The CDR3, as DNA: TGTGCCAGCAGCCCCTCGGGCGCGGGTAACTATGGCTACACCTTC.

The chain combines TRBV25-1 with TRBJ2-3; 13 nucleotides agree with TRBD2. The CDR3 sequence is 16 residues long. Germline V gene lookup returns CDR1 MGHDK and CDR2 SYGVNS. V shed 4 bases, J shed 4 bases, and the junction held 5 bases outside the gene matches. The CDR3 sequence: CASSARTSGSSDTQYF. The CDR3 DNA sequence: TGTGCCAGCAGTGCAAGGACTAGCGGGAGTTCAGATACGCAGTATTTT.

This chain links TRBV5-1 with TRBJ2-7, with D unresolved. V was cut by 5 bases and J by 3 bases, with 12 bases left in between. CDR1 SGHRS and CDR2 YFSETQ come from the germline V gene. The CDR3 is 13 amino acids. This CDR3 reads CASRSGSVYEQYF. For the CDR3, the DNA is TGCGCCAGCAGGAGTGGTTCGGTCTACGAGCAGTACTTC.